These 19 T cell receptor beta chains were all obtained from the same sample, sequenced in a study of read filtering for tumor transcriptome and immune sequencing. Molecular barcoded adaptors covering alpha/delta and beta/gamma chains were used on around 370 ng RNA. TCRdb re-analysed the reads in MiXCR, keeping a single row per CDR3 protein. The sample yields over 90,000 distinct CDR3 sequences, roughly 21% seen once. The sequenced material came from a population of CD138-negative cells sorted from bone marrow. These TCRs come from a donor over 35 with multiple myeloma.

The CDR3 DNA is TGTGCCAGCGGGACGGAACGCAATCAGCCCCAGCATTTT. Translated, it gives CASGTERNQPQHF. The chain is built from TRBV27 and TRBJ1-5; tentative D call: TRBD1 (5 bases). Trimming removed 8 bases at V and 2 bases at J, with 10 bases between. Germline CDR1 is MNHEY and CDR2 is SMNVEV (reference sequence). The CDR3 sequence is 13 residues long.

This clonotype showed up many times. The chain is built from TRBV2 and TRBJ1-1; tentatively, D is TRBD1 (5 bases). The germline V gene has CDR1 SNHLY and CDR2 FYNNEI. This CDR3 contains 15 residues. V was trimmed by 4 bases and J by 10 bases, leaving 22 bases between them. The DNA of the CDR3 is TGTGCCAGCAGTGCCAGGCCCGGGACTCTGAGGGGAGCTTTCTTT. Amino acids: CASSARPGTLRGAFF.

This clonotype appeared a single time. Only one base separates this from a far larger clonotype, so it likely reflects a read error. This CDR3 is CASSVGYEQFF. CDR3 DNA: TGTGCCAGCAGTGTCGGCTATGAGCAGTTCTTC. J is TRBJ2-1 and V is TRBV6-4; D unclear. V was trimmed by 4 bases and J by 8 bases, leaving 6 bases between them. The CDR3 totals 11 residues. The germline CDR1 and CDR2 sequences are MRHNA and SNTAGT.

This clonotype was recorded at least ten times. The genes are TRBV20-1 and TRBJ1-1, with D hard to call. V gave up 3 bases and J gave up 1 base, with 9 bases separating them. The CDR3 runs to 13 residues. In germline, CDR1 is DFQATT, CDR2 SNEGSKA (reference sequence). The CDR3 DNA reads as TGCAGTGCTAGGAGACAAGCGAACACTGAAGCTTTCTTT. This sequence encodes CSARRQANTEAFF.

This clonotype was counted many times. V gene TRBV6-6 combines with J gene TRBJ1-5; no reliable D call. The CDR3 is 17 amino acids. V lost 7 bases and J lost 0, with 19 bases in between. Germline values: CDR1 MNHNY, CDR2 SVGAGI (reference sequence). The CDR3 DNA is TGTGCCAGCACGAAGGGTAAGGGCGGGTCTAGCAATCAGCCCCAGCATTTT. Translating it yields CASTKGKGGSSNQPQHF.

In this sample, this clonotype turned up a few times. The chain has TRBV7-9 and TRBJ1-5, with 7 nucleotides matching TRBD1. CDR3 size: 15 residues. Germline V gene sequence: CDR1 SEHNR, CDR2 FQNEAQ (reference sequence). The V gene end was trimmed by 5 bases and the J gene end by 5 bases; junction bases not matched to a gene: 9. The CDR3 DNA reads as TGTGCCAGCAGCCCCCAGGGGGGGATGGATCAGCCCCAGCATTTT. Its translation: CASSPQGGMDQPQHF.

Notes on this clonotype: Because the CDR3 is missing its conserved closing phenylalanine or tryptophan, this is likely a read error. This chain uses TRBV28 with TRBJ2-2; D is ambiguous. Deletions cut 3 bases from V and 0 bases from J, with 8 bases between. Per germline, CDR1 MDHEN and CDR2 SYDVKM. The CDR3 contains 15 residues. CDR3 DNA: TGTGCCAGCAGTTTTGGCGGAGCGAACACCGGGGAGCTGTTTGTT. This codes for CASSFGGANTGELFV.

Comment on this clonotype: A much bigger clone sits one base away, suggesting this may be a read error. V is TRBV7-2 and J is TRBJ2-7; D is tentatively TRBD1 or TRBD2 (5 bases each). Germline CDR1 is SGHTA and CDR2 is FQGNSA. The CDR3 length is 12 residues. The CDR3 loop is CSSSPSGHEQYF. DNA of the CDR3: TGTTCCAGCAGTCCATCGGGGCACGAGCAGTACTTC.

This rearrangement joins TRBV20-1 to TRBJ2-3; TRBD2 matches 9 bases. Germline CDR1 and CDR2: DFQATT and SNEGSKA (reference sequence). The CDR3 sequence is 13 residues long. The V and J ends lost 6 bases and 2 bases, in that order; junction bases with no gene match: 3. This chain's CDR3 is CSASGGSTDTQYF. The CDR3 DNA is TGCAGTGCGAGCGGGGGGTCCACAGATACGCAGTATTTT.

The sample holds many counts of this clonotype. The J gene is TRBJ2-7, the V gene TRBV18; possibly TRBD2 for D (5 bases). From germline, CDR1 is KGHSH and CDR2 LQKENI. This CDR3 spans 14 amino acids. The germline V and J ends were trimmed by 1 base and 0 bases, with 7 bases remaining between them. CDR3 nucleotide sequence: TGTGCCAGCTCACCACGAGGGAGCTCCTACGAGCAGTACTTC. Translated: CASSPRGSSYEQYF.

This clonotype was picked up many times. The gene calls are TRBV5-1 and TRBJ2-6, with TRBD1 matching over 7 bases. In germline, CDR1 is SGHRS, CDR2 YFSETQ. Germline trimming cut 4 bases from V and 4 bases from J; bases unmatched to any gene: 5. The length of the CDR3 is 15 residues. The chain's CDR3 is CASSPGTAGANVLTF. CDR3 coding DNA: TGCGCCAGCAGCCCCGGGACAGCCGGGGCCAACGTCCTGACTTTC.

The chain combines TRBV29-1 with TRBJ1-2; 7 positions agree with TRBD1. Germline V gene sequence: CDR1 SQVTM, CDR2 ANQGSEA. The V segment lost 5 bases and the J segment 0 bases; nucleotides outside the gene matches: 3. This CDR3 contains 13 residues. CDR3 residues: CSVYRGTNYGYTF. The CDR3 region has the DNA TGCAGCGTTTACAGGGGCACTAACTATGGCTACACCTTC.

This clonotype was observed many times. The rearrangement joins TRBV7-3 to TRBJ1-2; D may be TRBD1 (6 bases). This CDR3 is built from 13 residues. Germline CDR1 and CDR2: SGHTA and FQGTGA. V shed 1 base and J shed 6 bases, with 9 bases lying between them. CDR3 in amino acids: CASSLRRGDGYTF. In DNA form, the CDR3 reads TGTGCCAGCAGCTTAAGGAGGGGGGATGGCTACACCTTC.

Notes on this clonotype: This may be a read error, as it is one base from a much larger clone. The chain couples TRBV19 to TRBJ2-6; D gene uncertain. The CDR3 spans 16 residues. Germline CDR1 LNHDA, CDR2 SQIVND (reference sequence). Deletions cut 5 bases from V and 1 base from J, with 12 bases between. The DNA of the CDR3 is TGTGCCAGTAGTCGGACGGCCTTGTCTGGGGCCAACGTCCTGACTTTC. Translated, it gives CASSRTALSGANVLTF.

This clonotype showed up many times. The chain couples TRBV20-1 to TRBJ1-1, with TRBD1 as a possible D gene (5 bases). The CDR3 is made up of 19 amino acids. Germline loops: CDR1 DFQATT, CDR2 SNEGSKA (reference sequence). V gave up 5 bases and J gave up 0 bases, with 28 bases separating them. CDR3 DNA sequence: TGCAGTGCTGACTTCCCGGGTTCGGGGGGGACGTGGGTGAACACTGAAGCTTTCTTT. The encoded protein is CSADFPGSGGTWVNTEAFF.

This clonotype was counted at least ten times. This chain uses TRBV6-5 with TRBJ1-6, with a weak D call TRBD1 (6 bases). The CDR3 length is 15 residues. Trimming cost V 6 bases and J 10 bases, with 19 bases left between them. Germline V gene lookup returns CDR1 MNHEY and CDR2 SVGAGI. CDR3 region: CASRPGTRKRSPLHF. The DNA for the CDR3 is TGTGCCAGCAGACCCGGGACAAGGAAACGCTCACCCCTCCACTTT.

This clonotype was picked up many times. The rearrangement joins TRBV7-3 to TRBJ2-4; D is undetermined. Deletions cut 1 base from V and 0 bases from J, with 16 bases between. Germline assignment: CDR1 SGHTA and CDR2 FQGTGA. The CDR3 length is 18 residues. This CDR3 is CASSLSRKSSLAKNIQYF. In DNA, the CDR3 is TGTGCCAGCAGCTTAAGCCGCAAGAGTTCCTTAGCCAAAAACATTCAGTACTTC.

The rearrangement uses TRBV11-3 and TRBJ1-1; D ambiguous. Germline V gene sequence: CDR1 SGHNT, CDR2 YENEEA. CDR3 length: 14 amino acids. The ends were cut back, 5 bases at V and 2 bases at J, with 12 bases in the middle. The CDR3 loop is CASSLRPSNTEAFF. The CDR3 bases are TGTGCCAGCAGCCTCCGACCATCTAACACTGAAGCTTTCTTT.

On this clonotype itself: Given a much more abundant clone one base away, this may be a read error. The rearrangement uses TRBV5-1 and TRBJ2-1; D is unclear. Germline V gives CDR1 SGHRS, CDR2 YFSETQ. Trimming pared 5 bases from V and 8 bases from J, leaving 14 bases between. CDR3 length equals 13 residues. The CDR3: CASRLVLIDEQFF. As DNA, the CDR3 is TGCGCCAGCAGATTAGTTTTAATCGATGAGCAGTTCTTC.